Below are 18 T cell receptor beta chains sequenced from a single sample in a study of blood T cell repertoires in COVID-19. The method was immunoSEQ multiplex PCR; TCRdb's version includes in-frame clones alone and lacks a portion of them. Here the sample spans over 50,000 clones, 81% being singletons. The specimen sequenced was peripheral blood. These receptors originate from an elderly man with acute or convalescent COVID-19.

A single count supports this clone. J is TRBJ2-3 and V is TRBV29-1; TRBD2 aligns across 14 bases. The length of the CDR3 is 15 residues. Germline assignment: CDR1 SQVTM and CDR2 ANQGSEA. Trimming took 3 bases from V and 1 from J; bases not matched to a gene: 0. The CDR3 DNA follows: TGCAGCGTTGAGGGACTAGCGGGGGGCACAGATACGCAGTATTTT. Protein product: CSVEGLAGGTDTQYF.

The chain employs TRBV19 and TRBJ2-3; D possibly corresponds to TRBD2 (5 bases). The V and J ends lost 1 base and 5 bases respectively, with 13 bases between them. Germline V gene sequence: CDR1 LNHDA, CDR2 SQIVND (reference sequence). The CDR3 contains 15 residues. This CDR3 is CASSIGGVREDTQYF. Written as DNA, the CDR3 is TGTGCCAGTAGTATAGGTGGGGTTCGGGAAGATACGCAGTATTTT.

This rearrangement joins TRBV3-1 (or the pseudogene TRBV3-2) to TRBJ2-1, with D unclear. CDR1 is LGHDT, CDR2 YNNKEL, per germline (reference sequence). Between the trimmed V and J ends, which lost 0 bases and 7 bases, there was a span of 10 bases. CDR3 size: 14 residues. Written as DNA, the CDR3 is TGTGCCAGCAGCCAAGATCTTAAACGGAATGAGCAGTTCTTC. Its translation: CASSQDLKRNEQFF.

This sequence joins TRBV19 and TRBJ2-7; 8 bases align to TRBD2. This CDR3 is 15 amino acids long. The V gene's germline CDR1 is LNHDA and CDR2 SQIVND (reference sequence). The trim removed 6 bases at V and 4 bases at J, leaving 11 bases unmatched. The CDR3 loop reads CASRAGAAGVYEQYF. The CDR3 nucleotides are TGTGCCAGTAGGGCTGGGGCAGCGGGGGTTTACGAGCAGTACTTC.

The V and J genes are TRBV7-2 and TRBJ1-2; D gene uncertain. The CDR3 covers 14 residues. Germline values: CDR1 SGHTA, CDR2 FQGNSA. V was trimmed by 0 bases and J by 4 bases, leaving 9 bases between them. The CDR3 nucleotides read TGTGCCAGCAGCTTAGCGCGGAGTTTCTATGGCTACACCTTC. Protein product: CASSLARSFYGYTF.

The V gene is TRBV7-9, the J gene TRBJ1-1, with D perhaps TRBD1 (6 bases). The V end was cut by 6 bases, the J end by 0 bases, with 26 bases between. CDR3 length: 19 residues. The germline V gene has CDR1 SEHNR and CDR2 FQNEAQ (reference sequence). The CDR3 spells CASRPPLQGPTWMNTEAFF. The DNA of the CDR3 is TGTGCCAGCAGACCACCGCTTCAGGGGCCGACCTGGATGAACACTGAAGCTTTCTTT. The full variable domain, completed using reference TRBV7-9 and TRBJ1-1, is DTGVSQNPRHKITKRGQNVTFRCDPISEHNRLYWYRQTLGQGPEFLTYFQNEAQLEKSRLLSDRFSAERPKGSFSTLEIQRTEQGDSAMYLCASRPPLQGPTWMNTEAFFGQGTRLTVV.

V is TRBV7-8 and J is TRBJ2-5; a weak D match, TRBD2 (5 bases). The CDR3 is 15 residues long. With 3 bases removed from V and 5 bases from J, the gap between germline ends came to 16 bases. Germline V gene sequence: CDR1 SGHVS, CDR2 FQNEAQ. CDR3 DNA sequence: TGTGCCAGCAGCTTTGCTAGGCGGCGCGGGGAGACCCAGTACTTC. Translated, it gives CASSFARRRGETQYF.

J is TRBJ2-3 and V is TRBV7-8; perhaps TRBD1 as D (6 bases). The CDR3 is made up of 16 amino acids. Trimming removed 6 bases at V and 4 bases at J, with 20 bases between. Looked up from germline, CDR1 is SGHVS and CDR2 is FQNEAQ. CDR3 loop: CASRSRLLAGADTQYF. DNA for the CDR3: TGTGCCAGCAGGTCCCGACTCCTAGCAGGGGCAGATACGCAGTATTTT. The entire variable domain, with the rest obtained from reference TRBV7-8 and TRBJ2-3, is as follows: GAGVSQSPRYKVAKRGQDVALRCDPISGHVSLFWYQQALGQGPEFLTYFQNEAQLDKSGLPSDRFFAERPEGSVSTLKIQRTQQEDSAVYLCASRSRLLAGADTQYFGPGTRLTVL.

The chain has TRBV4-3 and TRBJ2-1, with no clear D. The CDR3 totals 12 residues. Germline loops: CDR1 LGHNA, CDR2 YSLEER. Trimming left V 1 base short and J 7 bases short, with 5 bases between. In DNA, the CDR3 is TGCGCCAGCAGCCAAGTGGCAAATGAGCAGTTCTTC. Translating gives CASSQVANEQFF.

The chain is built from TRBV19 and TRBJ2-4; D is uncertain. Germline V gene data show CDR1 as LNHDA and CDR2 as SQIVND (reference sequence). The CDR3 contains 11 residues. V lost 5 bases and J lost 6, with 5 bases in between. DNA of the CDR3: TGTGCCAGTAGTTCTAGAAACATTCAGTACTTC. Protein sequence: CASSSRNIQYF.

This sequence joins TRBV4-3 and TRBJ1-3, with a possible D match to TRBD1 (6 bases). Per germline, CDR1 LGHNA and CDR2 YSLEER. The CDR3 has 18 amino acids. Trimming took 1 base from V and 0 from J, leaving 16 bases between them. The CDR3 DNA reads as TGCGCCAGCAGCCAAGGAGGCAGGGGCGAACCCTCTGGAAACACCATATATTTT. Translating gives CASSQGGRGEPSGNTIYF.

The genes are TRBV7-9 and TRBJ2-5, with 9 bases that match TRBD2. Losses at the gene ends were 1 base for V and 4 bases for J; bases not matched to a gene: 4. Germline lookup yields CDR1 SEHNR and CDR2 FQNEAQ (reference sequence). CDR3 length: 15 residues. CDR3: CASSLGAGGPETQYF. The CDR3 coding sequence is TGTGCCAGCAGCTTAGGGGCGGGAGGGCCAGAGACCCAGTACTTC.

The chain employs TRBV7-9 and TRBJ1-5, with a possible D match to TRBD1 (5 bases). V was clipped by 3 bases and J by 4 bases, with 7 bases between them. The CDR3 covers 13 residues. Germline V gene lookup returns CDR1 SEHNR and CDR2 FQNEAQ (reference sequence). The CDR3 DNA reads TGTGCCAGCAGCTTCGGGGGGAATCAGCCCCAGCATTTT. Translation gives CASSFGGNQPQHF.

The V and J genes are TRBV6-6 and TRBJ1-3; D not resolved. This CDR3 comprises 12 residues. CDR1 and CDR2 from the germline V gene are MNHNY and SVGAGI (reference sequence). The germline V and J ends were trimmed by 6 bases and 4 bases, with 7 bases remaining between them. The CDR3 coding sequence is TGTGCCAGCAGCCGACCGGGAAACACCATATATTTT. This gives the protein CASSRPGNTIYF.

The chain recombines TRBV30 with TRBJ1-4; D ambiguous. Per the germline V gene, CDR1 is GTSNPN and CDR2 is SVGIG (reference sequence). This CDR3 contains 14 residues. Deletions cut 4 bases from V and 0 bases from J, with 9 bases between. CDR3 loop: CAWNPLATNEKLFF. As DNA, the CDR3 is TGTGCCTGGAATCCCTTAGCAACTAATGAAAAACTGTTTTTT.

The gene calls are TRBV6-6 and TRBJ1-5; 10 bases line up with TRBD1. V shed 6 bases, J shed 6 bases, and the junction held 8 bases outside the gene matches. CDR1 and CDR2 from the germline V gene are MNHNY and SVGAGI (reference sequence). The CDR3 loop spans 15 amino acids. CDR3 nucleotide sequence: TGTGCCAGCAGCTTAGACAGGGGGCGCTTTCAGCCCCAGCATTTT. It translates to CASSLDRGRFQPQHF.

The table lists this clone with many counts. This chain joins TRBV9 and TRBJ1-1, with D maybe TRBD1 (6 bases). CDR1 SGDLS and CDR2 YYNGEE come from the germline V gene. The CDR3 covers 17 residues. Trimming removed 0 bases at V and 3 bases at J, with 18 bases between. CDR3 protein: CASSVGLTQGTHTEAFF. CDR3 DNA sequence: TGTGCCAGCAGCGTAGGTCTCACACAGGGAACTCACACTGAAGCTTTCTTT. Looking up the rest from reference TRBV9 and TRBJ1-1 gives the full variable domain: DSGVTQTPKHLITATGQRVTLRCSPRSGDLSVYWYQQSLDQGLQFLIQYYNGEERAKGNILERFSAQQFPDLHSELNLSSLELGDSALYFCASSVGLTQGTHTEAFFGQGTRLTVV.

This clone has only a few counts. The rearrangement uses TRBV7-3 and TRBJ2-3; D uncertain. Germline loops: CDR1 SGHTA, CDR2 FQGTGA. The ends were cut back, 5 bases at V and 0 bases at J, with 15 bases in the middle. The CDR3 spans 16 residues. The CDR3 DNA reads TGTGCCAGCAGCCCCCTGGGCGCAGCTAGCACAGATACGCAGTATTTT. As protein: CASSPLGAASTDTQYF.